The 32 T cell receptor beta chains below come from one sample, sequenced in a study of control samples from healthy donors and cancer patients. The repertoire was sequenced with immunoSEQ multiplex PCR; TCRdb's copy has only in-frame clones and lacks some. The sample shows tens of thousands of clones, almost 90% of them seen only once. The sequenced material came from PBMCs. The receptors were sampled from a man over 45 with head and neck cancer.

V and J are TRBV6-5 and TRBJ2-3; D is possibly TRBD1 or TRBD2 (7 bases each). There are 16 residues in the CDR3. The ends were cut back, 0 bases at V and 6 bases at J, with 16 bases in the middle. From germline, CDR1 is MNHEY and CDR2 SVGAGI. The CDR3 nucleotides are TGTGCCAGCAGTTACTCGGGGAGGGGGCTAGGGGATACGCAGTATTTT. This codes for CASSYSGRGLGDTQYF.

The chain employs TRBV19 and TRBJ2-3; the D is unclear. The CDR3 is made up of 12 amino acids. Trimming took 6 bases from V and 6 from J, leaving 10 bases between them. Germline CDR1 is LNHDA and CDR2 is SQIVND (reference sequence). CDR3 nucleotides: TGTGCCAGTAGATCAAGCAGTGATACGCAGTATTTT. As protein: CASRSSSDTQYF.

The chain is built from TRBV10-3 and TRBJ2-3; 8 bases are shared with TRBD1. Germline loops: CDR1 ENHRY, CDR2 SYGVKD. The CDR3 length is 15 residues. V was pared by 6 bases and J by 3 bases, with 8 bases of the junction left unmatched. The CDR3 here is CAIRIGQGRTDTQYF. The CDR3 nucleotides read TGTGCCATCAGAATCGGACAGGGTCGGACAGATACGCAGTATTTT.

The genes are TRBV19 and TRBJ2-7; 8 bases match TRBD1. V lost 6 bases to trimming and J lost 3 bases; unmatched junction nucleotides: 13. Per the germline V gene, CDR1 is LNHDA and CDR2 is SQIVND (reference sequence). The CDR3 contains 16 residues. CDR3 region: CASSPVSAGGGYEQYF. Written as DNA, the CDR3 is TGTGCCAGTAGCCCGGTCTCGGCAGGGGGCGGCTACGAGCAGTACTTC. Full variable domain (rest looked up from reference TRBV19 and TRBJ2-7): DGGITQSPKYLFRKEGQNVTLSCEQNLNHDAMYWYRQDPGQGLRLIYYSQIVNDFQKGDIAEGYSVSREKKESFPLTVTSAQKNPTAFYLCASSPVSAGGGYEQYFGPGTRLTVT.

This chain connects TRBV29-1 to TRBJ2-6; 8 bases agree with TRBD1. Germline loops: CDR1 SQVTM, CDR2 ANQGSEA. The CDR3 consists of 16 residues. The V gene end was trimmed by 6 bases and the J gene end by 0 bases; junction bases not matched to a gene: 7. In DNA form, the CDR3 reads TGCAGCGTGACCGGGACAGGTGTCTCTGGGGCCAACGTCCTGACTTTC. It translates to CSVTGTGVSGANVLTF.

This rearrangement joins TRBV19 to TRBJ1-1; weak D call: TRBD1 (5 bases). V lost 6 bases to trimming and J lost 4 bases, with 15 bases between them. The germline V gene encodes CDR1 LNHDA and CDR2 SQIVND (reference sequence). The CDR3 is 14 amino acids. This CDR3 is CASSPWGDSTEAFF. CDR3 coding DNA: TGTGCCAGTAGCCCATGGGGGGATAGCACTGAAGCTTTCTTT.

This clone occurred many times. The V and J genes are TRBV27 and TRBJ2-1, with 7 bases aligning to TRBD2. Germline-derived CDR1 and CDR2 are MNHEY and SMNVEV (reference sequence). J gave up 5 bases and V 3 bases, and 7 bases lay outside the gene matches. There are 15 residues in the CDR3. DNA of the CDR3: TGTGCCAGCAGTTTCGACGGGAGGCTGAACAATGAGCAGTTCTTC. This sequence encodes CASSFDGRLNNEQFF.

The V and J genes are TRBV2 and TRBJ2-2; no definite D call. In germline, CDR1 is SNHLY, CDR2 FYNNEI. The CDR3 runs to 16 residues. Trimming left V 4 bases short and J 4 bases short, with 16 bases between. The CDR3 protein is CASSVWGRRSTGELFF. As DNA, the CDR3 is TGTGCCAGCAGTGTCTGGGGTCGTCGGTCCACCGGGGAGCTGTTTTTT.

The V gene is TRBV7-2, the J gene TRBJ2-3; the match to TRBD2 covers 7 bases. Per germline, CDR1 SGHTA and CDR2 FQGNSA. The CDR3 is 14 residues long. V was pared by 4 bases and J by 6 bases, with 7 bases of the junction left unmatched. This chain's CDR3 is CASSYRGGRDTQYF. In nucleotides, the CDR3 is TGTGCCAGCAGCTACCGCGGGGGTCGGGATACGCAGTATTTT.

The table lists this clone with a few counts. V usage is TRBV4-1 and J usage is TRBJ2-1; 11 positions agree with TRBD2. Germline assignment: CDR1 MGHRA and CDR2 YSYEKL. The CDR3 is 16 residues long. The V segment lost 4 bases and the J segment 4 bases; nucleotides outside the gene matches: 6. CDR3 coding DNA: TGCGCCAGCAGCCCGCCGGGACTAGCGGAATACAATGAGCAGTTCTTC. As protein: CASSPPGLAEYNEQFF.

V gene TRBV24-1 combines with J gene TRBJ2-5; 7 nucleotides agree with TRBD2. This CDR3 has 13 amino acids. Per the germline V gene, CDR1 is KGHDR and CDR2 is SFDVKD. The V and J ends lost 5 bases and 5 bases, in that order; junction bases with no gene match: 4. The CDR3 reads CATSAGGRETQYF. CDR3 in DNA: TGTGCCACCAGTGCGGGGGGTAGGGAGACCCAGTACTTC.

This clone has only one observation. J is TRBJ2-5 and V is TRBV2; unclear D gene. Per the germline V gene, CDR1 is SNHLY and CDR2 is FYNNEI. V gave up 3 bases and J gave up 1 base, with 9 bases separating them. CDR3 length: 14 amino acids. The CDR3 reads CASSEQRLQETQYF. CDR3 bases: TGTGCCAGCAGTGAGCAGAGACTCCAAGAGACCCAGTACTTC.

The V and J genes are TRBV5-1 and TRBJ1-2; TRBD1 matches 9 bases. Trimming at V came to 2 bases and at J to 7 bases, leaving 9 bases not matched to a gene. Germline CDR1 SGHRS, CDR2 YFSETQ. This CDR3 spans 15 amino acids. CDR3 region: CASSLTGGIVSGYTF. The CDR3 coding sequence is TGCGCCAGCAGCTTAACAGGGGGCATTGTGAGTGGCTACACCTTC.

This clone was seen only once. The chain is built from TRBV3-1 (or the pseudogene TRBV3-2) and TRBJ2-1, with D maybe TRBD1 (6 bases). This CDR3 is built from 15 residues. V was pared by 1 base and J by 5 bases, with 12 bases between. Germline-derived CDR1 and CDR2 are LGHDT and YNNKEL (reference sequence). CDR3 in amino acids: CASSQGAGVNNEQFF. The CDR3 DNA follows: TGTGCCAGCAGCCAAGGGGCAGGGGTCAACAATGAGCAGTTCTTC.

The CDR3 is CASSEKFFTVGEDEQFF. Written as DNA, the CDR3 is TGTGCCAGCAGTGAAAAATTTTTCACCGTCGGAGAAGATGAGCAGTTCTTC. J is TRBJ2-1 and V is TRBV25-1; no clear D gene. Germline V gene data show CDR1 as MGHDK and CDR2 as SYGVNS. The V and J ends lost 2 bases and 8 bases respectively, with 22 bases between them. CDR3 size: 17 residues. The variable domain in full, completed from reference TRBV25-1 and TRBJ2-1, reads EADIYQTPRYLVIGTGKKITLECSQTMGHDKMYWYQQDPGMELHLIHYSYGVNSTEKGDLSSESTVSRIRTEHFPLTLESARPSHTSQYLCASSEKFFTVGEDEQFFGPGTRLTVL.

The J gene is TRBJ2-5, the V gene TRBV2; 8 bases align to TRBD1. The CDR3 extends over 16 amino acids. Germline V gene lookup returns CDR1 SNHLY and CDR2 FYNNEI. V lost 6 bases, J lost 2 bases, and 11 bases stayed unmatched. The DNA of the CDR3 is TGTGCCAGCAGGGGGGTGGGGACAGGAACACAAGAGACCCAGTACTTC. Translation: CASRGVGTGTQETQYF.

The chain couples TRBV9 to TRBJ1-6; D gene uncertain. This CDR3 region has 15 residues. Per the germline V gene, CDR1 is SGDLS and CDR2 is YYNGEE. The V end was cut by 3 bases, the J end by 5 bases, with 12 bases between. The CDR3 here is CASSERTGNNSPLHF. CDR3 bases: TGTGCCAGCAGCGAGCGGACGGGCAATAATTCACCCCTCCACTTT.

V gene TRBV5-1 combines with J gene TRBJ2-7; no clear D gene. Germline CDR1 reads SGHRS; CDR2 reads YFSETQ. V lost 1 base and J lost 4, with 6 bases in between. The CDR3 extends over 12 amino acids. The CDR3 DNA is TGCGCCAGCAGCTTGTTTGGGTACGAGCAGTACTTC. This encodes CASSLFGYEQYF. Full variable domain (missing parts from reference TRBV5-1 and TRBJ2-7): KAGVTQTPRYLIKTRGQQVTLSCSPISGHRSVSWYQQTPGQGLQFLFEYFSETQRNKGNFPGRFSGRQFSNSRSEMNVSTLELGDSALYLCASSLFGYEQYFGPGTRLTVT.

The DNA of the CDR3 is TGTGCCAGTAGTACAAGACAGGGGGCCTCGTTAAACACTGAAGCTTTCTTT. Translation gives CASSTRQGASLNTEAFF. The chain couples TRBV19 to TRBJ1-1; 10 bases agree with TRBD1. The J segment lost 2 bases and the V segment lost 4 bases, leaving 10 bases of the junction unmatched. The CDR3 has 17 residues. The germline V gene encodes CDR1 LNHDA and CDR2 SQIVND (reference sequence).

The chain joins TRBV7-9 to TRBJ1-2; 7 positions match TRBD1. Germline V gene sequence: CDR1 SEHNR, CDR2 FQNEAQ (reference sequence). The CDR3 extends over 14 amino acids. The V and J ends lost 4 bases and 6 bases, in that order; junction bases with no gene match: 8. CDR3 loop: CASSSRGNKHGYTF. The CDR3 nucleotides are TGTGCCAGCAGCTCCAGGGGGAACAAGCATGGCTACACCTTC.

The chain couples TRBV18 to TRBJ1-3, with a tentative D call TRBD1 (6 bases). Germline CDR1 is KGHSH and CDR2 is LQKENI. V lost 6 bases to trimming and J lost 2 bases, with 14 bases between them. The CDR3 loop spans 15 amino acids. The CDR3 loop is CASSPRTAAGNTIYF. The CDR3 DNA reads TGTGCCAGCTCGCCGCGGACAGCTGCTGGAAACACCATATATTTT.

This clone came up once. The chain carries TRBV28 and TRBJ1-1; possible D gene TRBD1, 5 bases. The germline V and J ends were trimmed by 7 bases and 2 bases, with 20 bases remaining between them. Germline CDR1 is MDHEN and CDR2 is SYDVKM. This CDR3 has 16 amino acids. CDR3 nucleotide sequence: TGTGCCAGCAAGGGACCCGAGGTGGGGCCAAACACTGAAGCTTTCTTT. Its translation: CASKGPEVGPNTEAFF.

The rearrangement uses TRBV18 and TRBJ1-3; 7 bases align to TRBD1. CDR1 KGHSH and CDR2 LQKENI come from the germline V gene. The CDR3 runs to 16 residues. J gave up 1 base and V 4 bases, and 7 bases lay outside the gene matches. CDR3 DNA sequence: TGTGCCAGCTCACTCGGCCGGGACAGTTCTGGAAACACCATATATTTT. Protein: CASSLGRDSSGNTIYF.

The rearrangement links TRBV30 to TRBJ1-5; weak D call: TRBD1 (5 bases). V lost 1 base, J lost 5 bases, and 12 bases lay in between. Germline-derived CDR1 and CDR2 are GTSNPN and SVGIG (reference sequence). The CDR3 covers 14 residues. CDR3 sequence: CAWSAGRADQPQHF. CDR3 in DNA: TGTGCCTGGAGTGCCGGCAGGGCCGATCAGCCCCAGCATTTT.

This clone was seen only once. The chain has TRBV5-8 and TRBJ2-5; 8 bases are shared with TRBD1. J gave up 9 bases and V 4 bases, and 14 bases lay outside the gene matches. The V gene's germline CDR1 is SGHTS and CDR2 YDEGEE. This CDR3 region has 15 residues. The DNA of the CDR3 is TGTGCCAGCAGCCCCCACCGGACAGGGCAAGTCGCCCAGTACTTC. Its protein is CASSPHRTGQVAQYF.

This clone was recorded a few times. In DNA form, the CDR3 reads TGTGCCAGCAGCTACAGAGCGGGGGGGCGGAGTACCGGGGAGCTGTTTTTT. Its protein product is CASSYRAGGRSTGELFF. The chain employs TRBV7-2 and TRBJ2-2; 10 nucleotides align to TRBD2. The CDR3 runs to 17 residues. Trimming removed 4 bases from V and 5 bases from J; junction bases left unmatched: 10. CDR1 is SGHTA, CDR2 FQGNSA, per germline.

The chain couples TRBV7-9 to TRBJ2-3; no definite D call. The CDR3 extends over 16 amino acids. V lost 6 bases and J 4 bases, leaving 20 bases between the germline ends. The germline CDR1 and CDR2 sequences are SEHNR and FQNEAQ (reference sequence). DNA for the CDR3: TGTGCCAGCAGGTTGGGAAGGGCGGCGGCGGCAGATACGCAGTATTTT. Protein sequence: CASRLGRAAAADTQYF.

The rearrangement links TRBV10-3 to TRBJ1-1; D remains ambiguous. Germline assignment: CDR1 ENHRY and CDR2 SYGVKD. The CDR3 runs to 13 residues. Trimming stripped 1 base from V and 3 bases from J, with 6 bases between. The CDR3 DNA is TGTGCCATCAGTGAGTGGGCCGACACTGAAGCTTTCTTT. Residues: CAISEWADTEAFF.

The CDR3 is CASRDLSGGYNEQFF. The CDR3 DNA sequence: TGTGCCAGCAGGGATCTTAGCGGGGGGTACAATGAGCAGTTCTTC. V usage is TRBV27 and J usage is TRBJ2-1, with TRBD2 matching 10 bases. V was clipped by 6 bases and J by 4 bases; unmatched bases: 6. This CDR3 spans 15 amino acids. Germline lookup yields CDR1 MNHEY and CDR2 SMNVEV (reference sequence).

This sequence joins TRBV11-2 and TRBJ2-5, with 11 positions matching TRBD2. Losses at the gene ends were 6 bases for V and 4 bases for J; bases not matched to a gene: 10. The CDR3 covers 16 residues. Germline loops: CDR1 SGHAT, CDR2 FQNNGV. The CDR3 nucleotides are TGTGCCAGCAGAACACTAGCGGGAGCGGGCCCAGAGACCCAGTACTTC. It specifies CASRTLAGAGPETQYF.

The rearrangement links TRBV5-4 to TRBJ1-2; TRBD1 is a possible D gene (5 bases). CDR1 SGHNT and CDR2 YYREEE come from the germline V gene (reference sequence). V was shortened by 0 bases and J by 10 bases, with 7 bases between the two germline ends. The CDR3 contains 11 residues. The CDR3 sequence is CASSLVGTYTF. The CDR3 DNA follows: TGTGCCAGCAGCTTGGTAGGGACCTACACCTTC.

This chain uses TRBV7-6 with TRBJ2-7, with D possibly matching TRBD1 (6 bases). Trimming stripped 1 base from V and 8 bases from J, with 12 bases between. Germline CDR1 is SGHVS and CDR2 is FNYEAQ. CDR3 length: 13 amino acids. CDR3 in amino acids: CASSLEGGSQQYF. CDR3 nucleotides: TGTGCCAGCAGCTTAGAAGGGGGAAGTCAGCAGTACTTC.